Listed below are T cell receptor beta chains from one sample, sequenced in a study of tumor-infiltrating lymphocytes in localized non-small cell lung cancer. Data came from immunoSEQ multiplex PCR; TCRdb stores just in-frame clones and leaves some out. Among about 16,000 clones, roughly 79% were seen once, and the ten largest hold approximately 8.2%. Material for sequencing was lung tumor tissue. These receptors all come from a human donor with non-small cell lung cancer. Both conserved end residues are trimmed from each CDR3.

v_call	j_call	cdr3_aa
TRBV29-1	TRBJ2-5	SVSGGRGETQY
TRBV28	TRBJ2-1	ASSPGTRVNEQF
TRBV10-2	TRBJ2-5	ASSETKTHRTQY
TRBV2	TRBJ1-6	ASSETRGGSPLH
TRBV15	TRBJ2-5	ATSAGRTQY
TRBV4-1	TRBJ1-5	ASSQDHWNRGERNQPQH
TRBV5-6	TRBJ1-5	ASSLLGQGNQPQH
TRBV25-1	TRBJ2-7	ASSWTGEQY
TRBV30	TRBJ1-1	ACPAGAEAF
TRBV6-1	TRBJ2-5	ASSSGGESQETQY
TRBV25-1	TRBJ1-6	ASTLDGLNSPLH
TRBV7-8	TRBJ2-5	ASSLDRDPCYGTQY
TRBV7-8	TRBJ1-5	ASGGVDLQMGGNQPQH
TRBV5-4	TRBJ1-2	ASSSTGAYGYT
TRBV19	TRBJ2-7	ASSAEAYEQY
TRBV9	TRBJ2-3	ASSVIGALSTDTQY
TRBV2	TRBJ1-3	ASSALQGRNTIY
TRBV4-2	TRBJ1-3	ASSLDRRGNTIY
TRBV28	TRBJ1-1	ASERMNTEAF
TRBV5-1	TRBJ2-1	ASSYSGGAYNEQF
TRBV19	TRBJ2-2	ASSLTWTSPTGELF
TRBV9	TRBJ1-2	ASSPWKGGSGGYT
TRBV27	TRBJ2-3	ASKDGFTDTQY
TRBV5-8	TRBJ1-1	ASSQDGNTEAF
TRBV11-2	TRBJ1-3	ASSLDRALAGGNTIY